These 24 T cell receptor beta chains share one sample of origin, sequenced in a study of shared clonotypes between healthy human individuals. Clones were sequenced by immunoSEQ multiplex PCR, and TCRdb holds only the in-frame ones, with some missing. This sample has approximately 600,000 clones, with about 95% found just once. Cells designated naive CD8 were CD45RO-negative and were positively selected for CCR7, with terminally differentiated effector memory CD45RA+ cells excluded. Sequencing used naive CD8+ T cells sorted from blood. The origin of the receptors is a woman younger than 45 in good health.

The chain combines TRBV2 with TRBJ1-1, with D possibly matching TRBD1 (5 bases). The ends were cut back, 7 bases at V and 1 base at J, with 10 bases in the middle. The V gene's germline CDR1 is SNHLY and CDR2 FYNNEI. The CDR3 loop spans 13 amino acids. This CDR3 reads CASNVQGNTEAFF. The CDR3, as DNA: TGTGCCAGCAATGTTCAGGGGAACACTGAAGCTTTCTTT. Looking up the rest from reference TRBV2 and TRBJ1-1 gives the full variable domain: EPEVTQTPSHQVTQMGQEVILRCVPISNHLYFYWYRQILGQKVEFLVSFYNNEISEKSEIFDDQFSVERPDGSNFTLKIRSTKLEDSAMYFCASNVQGNTEAFFGQGTRLTVV.

This sequence joins TRBV13 and TRBJ2-6; D possibly corresponds to TRBD2 (5 bases). The CDR3 has 15 amino acids. Per the germline V gene, CDR1 is PRHDT and CDR2 is FYEKMQ (reference sequence). With 5 bases removed from V and 1 base from J, the gap between germline ends came to 9 bases. CDR3 sequence (DNA): TGTGCCAGCAGCCCTGGAGGTTCTGGGGCCAACGTCCTGACTTTC. It translates to CASSPGGSGANVLTF.

The chain links TRBV19 to TRBJ1-2; possible D gene TRBD1, 5 bases. Looked up from germline, CDR1 is LNHDA and CDR2 is SQIVND (reference sequence). This CDR3 region has 13 residues. Trimming left V 2 bases short and J 5 bases short, with 9 bases between. CDR3 protein: CASSIPGLYGYTF. The DNA for the CDR3 is TGTGCCAGTAGTATACCGGGACTTTATGGCTACACCTTC.

The chain joins TRBV27 to TRBJ2-7; 7 bases agree with TRBD1. The germline V gene has CDR1 MNHEY and CDR2 SMNVEV (reference sequence). This CDR3 region has 14 residues. V dropped 5 bases and J dropped 7; count of bases not matched to a gene: 11. DNA for the CDR3: TGTGCCAGCAGTAACAGACAGGGTAACGTGGAGCAGTACTTC. Encoded protein: CASSNRQGNVEQYF.

This clone has just one count. The gene calls are TRBV5-4 and TRBJ2-1; 11 bases line up with TRBD2. The CDR3 sequence is 15 residues long. Germline V gene lookup returns CDR1 SGHNT and CDR2 YYREEE (reference sequence). With 4 bases clipped from V and 5 bases from J, the junction kept 5 bases outside the gene matches. Here the CDR3 reads CASSLTGLADNEQFF. The CDR3, as DNA: TGTGCCAGCAGCCTGACGGGACTAGCGGACAATGAGCAGTTCTTC.

The rearrangement joins TRBV7-3 to TRBJ2-1; 8 bases align to TRBD2. The CDR3 has 13 residues. Germline-derived CDR1 and CDR2 are SGHTA and FQGTGA. Trimming took 4 bases from V and 10 from J; bases not matched to a gene: 6. The CDR3 spells CASSSAGVWEQFF. The CDR3 nucleotides read TGTGCCAGCAGCTCAGCGGGAGTCTGGGAGCAGTTCTTC.

The V call is TRBV4-1, the J call TRBJ1-1; D is unresolved. CDR3 length: 16 amino acids. V lost 1 base to trimming and J lost 7 bases, with 19 bases between them. Germline assignment: CDR1 MGHRA and CDR2 YSYEKL. CDR3: CASSQVHTQNQLEAFF. The CDR3 nucleotides are TGCGCCAGCAGCCAAGTTCACACGCAAAACCAGCTTGAAGCTTTCTTT.

This clone appeared a single time. Other DNA sequences in the same sample also yield this CDR3. CDR3 in DNA: TGTGCCAGCAGCCTGGGTCAAGGCTCCTACAATGAGCAGTTCTTC. Its translation: CASSLGQGSYNEQFF. The chain links TRBV7-9 to TRBJ2-1; D ambiguous. With 5 bases removed from V and 0 bases from J, the gap between germline ends came to 11 bases. The germline V gene encodes CDR1 SEHNR and CDR2 FQNEAQ (reference sequence). The CDR3 is 15 amino acids.

This clone was seen only once. The chain combines TRBV4-1 with TRBJ2-7; 8 nucleotides agree with TRBD2. Germline V gene lookup returns CDR1 MGHRA and CDR2 YSYEKL. The CDR3 has 15 amino acids. V shed 0 bases and J 2 bases; nucleotides not matched to a gene: 3. As DNA, the CDR3 is TGCGCCAGCAGCCAAGAGGGACTAGGGACCTACGAGCAGTACTTC. Protein sequence: CASSQEGLGTYEQYF.

The gene calls are TRBV27 and TRBJ2-5; 14 bases line up with TRBD2. The CDR3 consists of 16 residues. CDR1 and CDR2 (germline): MNHEY, SMNVEV (reference sequence). V lost 5 bases, J lost 4 bases, and 6 bases stayed unmatched. CDR3 loop: CASSPGTSGRRETQYF. DNA of the CDR3: TGTGCCAGCAGTCCAGGGACTAGCGGGAGAAGAGAGACCCAGTACTTC.

This sequence joins TRBV15 and TRBJ1-1; unclear D gene. CDR3 length equals 13 residues. Trimming removed 1 base from V and 5 bases from J, with 8 bases in between. Germline-derived CDR1 and CDR2 are LNHNV and YYDKDF (reference sequence). CDR3 nucleotide sequence: TGTGCCACCAGCAGAGCCGGAGGGACTGAAGCTTTCTTT. Encoded protein: CATSRAGGTEAFF.

The chain joins TRBV27 to TRBJ2-7; the D is unclear. The germline V gene has CDR1 MNHEY and CDR2 SMNVEV (reference sequence). There are 13 residues in the CDR3. Trimming pared 6 bases from V and 1 base from J, leaving 10 bases between. The CDR3 coding sequence is TGTGCCAGCAGCCCAGGTTGGTCCTACGAGCAGTACTTC. Amino acids: CASSPGWSYEQYF.

The V and J genes are TRBV2 and TRBJ2-3, with TRBD2 as a possible D gene (6 bases). The V gene lost 8 bases and the J gene lost 2 bases, with 20 bases spanning the gap. This CDR3 spans 16 amino acids. Germline V gene sequence: CDR1 SNHLY, CDR2 FYNNEI. Here the CDR3 reads CASPSRQGLNTDTQYF. CDR3 DNA sequence: TGTGCCAGCCCAAGTCGCCAGGGACTTAACACAGATACGCAGTATTTT.

The rearrangement joins TRBV19 to TRBJ1-5; 7 nucleotides match TRBD1. V was pared by 3 bases and J by 8 bases, with 7 bases of the junction left unmatched. Germline lookup yields CDR1 LNHDA and CDR2 SQIVND (reference sequence). The CDR3 has 14 amino acids. The CDR3 protein is CASSMAGGVEPQHF. CDR3 in DNA: TGTGCCAGTAGTATGGCAGGGGGTGTTGAGCCCCAGCATTTT.

Of note for this clone: This specimen includes other DNA sequences encoding the same CDR3. The chain recombines TRBV28 with TRBJ2-3; D may be TRBD2 (5 bases). V lost 6 bases to trimming and J lost 0 bases, with 7 bases between them. CDR3 size: 13 residues. The V gene's germline CDR1 is MDHEN and CDR2 SYDVKM. The CDR3: CASSRTSTDTQYF. The CDR3 DNA sequence: TGTGCCAGCAGCCGGACTAGCACAGATACGCAGTATTTT.

This chain joins TRBV28 and TRBJ2-7; possible D gene TRBD2, 6 bases. The CDR3 spans 16 residues. From germline, CDR1 is MDHEN and CDR2 SYDVKM. V shed 2 bases and J shed 1 base, with 15 bases lying between them. DNA for the CDR3: TGTGCCAGCAGTTTAGAATTGGAGCGGGTGTCCTACGAGCAGTACTTC. This sequence encodes CASSLELERVSYEQYF.

The chain combines TRBV7-9 with TRBJ2-7, with D perhaps matching TRBD2 (5 bases). V lost 5 bases and J 3 bases, leaving 11 bases between the germline ends. CDR1 and CDR2 from the germline V gene are SEHNR and FQNEAQ (reference sequence). The CDR3 has 13 amino acids. CDR3 residues: CASSHPRDYEQYF. CDR3 DNA sequence: TGTGCCAGCAGCCACCCCCGGGACTACGAGCAGTACTTC.

The count of this clone is one. The chain has TRBV25-1 and TRBJ2-3; D gene ambiguous. This CDR3 comprises 11 residues. The germline V and J ends were trimmed by 4 bases and 10 bases, with 9 bases remaining between them. Germline V gene lookup returns CDR1 MGHDK and CDR2 SYGVNS. The CDR3: CASSVDRSQYF. The CDR3 DNA reads TGTGCCAGCAGTGTGGACCGGTCGCAGTATTTT.

The chain links TRBV2 to TRBJ1-2; D is undetermined. V dropped 2 bases and J dropped 1 base, with 17 bases sitting between them. Germline CDR1 reads SNHLY; CDR2 reads FYNNEI. The CDR3 covers 17 residues. The CDR3 region has the DNA TGTGCCAGCAGTGAATCAGGAAACTCCGGAGTTAACTATGGCTACACCTTC. Residues: CASSESGNSGVNYGYTF.

The chain links TRBV28 to TRBJ2-5; 9 bases map to TRBD1. Losses at the gene ends were 6 bases for V and 3 bases for J; bases not matched to a gene: 5. Germline lookup yields CDR1 MDHEN and CDR2 SYDVKM. There are 14 residues in the CDR3. The CDR3 sequence: CASRNTGGEETQYF. The CDR3 region has the DNA TGTGCCAGCAGAAATACAGGGGGCGAAGAGACCCAGTACTTC.

The J gene is TRBJ1-1, the V gene TRBV19, with D tentatively TRBD1 (5 bases). This CDR3 comprises 17 residues. Germline CDR1 LNHDA, CDR2 SQIVND (reference sequence). V lost 1 base to trimming and J lost 1 base, with 16 bases between them. CDR3 DNA sequence: TGTGCCAGTAGTATAGGAAGAGACGCGGGGCAGAACACTGAAGCTTTCTTT. Amino acids: CASSIGRDAGQNTEAFF.

The genes are TRBV18 and TRBJ2-1; 11 bases align to TRBD1. The CDR3 is made up of 16 amino acids. The V and J ends lost 4 bases and 4 bases, in that order; junction bases with no gene match: 6. The germline CDR1 and CDR2 sequences are KGHSH and LQKENI. The CDR3 region is CASSRQDRGLYNEQFF. The CDR3 region has the DNA TGTGCCAGCTCACGACAGGACAGGGGGCTATACAATGAGCAGTTCTTC.

This chain's CDR3 is CASSMGYRGGYEQYF. CDR3 coding DNA: TGTGCCAGTAGTATGGGCTACCGAGGGGGCTACGAGCAGTACTTC. This chain joins TRBV19 and TRBJ2-7; perhaps TRBD1 as D (6 bases). CDR3 length: 15 amino acids. Germline V gives CDR1 LNHDA, CDR2 SQIVND (reference sequence). V was clipped by 3 bases and J by 3 bases, with 15 bases between them.

The V gene is TRBV4-1, the J gene TRBJ2-7; 12 bases are a match to TRBD2. Unmatched junction bases numbered 8, after V lost 4 bases and J lost 7 bases. Germline CDR1 is MGHRA and CDR2 is YSYEKL. There are 15 residues in the CDR3. CDR3 sequence: CASSRGTSGLWEQYF. The CDR3 coding sequence is TGCGCCAGCAGCCGCGGGACTAGCGGGCTTTGGGAGCAGTACTTC.